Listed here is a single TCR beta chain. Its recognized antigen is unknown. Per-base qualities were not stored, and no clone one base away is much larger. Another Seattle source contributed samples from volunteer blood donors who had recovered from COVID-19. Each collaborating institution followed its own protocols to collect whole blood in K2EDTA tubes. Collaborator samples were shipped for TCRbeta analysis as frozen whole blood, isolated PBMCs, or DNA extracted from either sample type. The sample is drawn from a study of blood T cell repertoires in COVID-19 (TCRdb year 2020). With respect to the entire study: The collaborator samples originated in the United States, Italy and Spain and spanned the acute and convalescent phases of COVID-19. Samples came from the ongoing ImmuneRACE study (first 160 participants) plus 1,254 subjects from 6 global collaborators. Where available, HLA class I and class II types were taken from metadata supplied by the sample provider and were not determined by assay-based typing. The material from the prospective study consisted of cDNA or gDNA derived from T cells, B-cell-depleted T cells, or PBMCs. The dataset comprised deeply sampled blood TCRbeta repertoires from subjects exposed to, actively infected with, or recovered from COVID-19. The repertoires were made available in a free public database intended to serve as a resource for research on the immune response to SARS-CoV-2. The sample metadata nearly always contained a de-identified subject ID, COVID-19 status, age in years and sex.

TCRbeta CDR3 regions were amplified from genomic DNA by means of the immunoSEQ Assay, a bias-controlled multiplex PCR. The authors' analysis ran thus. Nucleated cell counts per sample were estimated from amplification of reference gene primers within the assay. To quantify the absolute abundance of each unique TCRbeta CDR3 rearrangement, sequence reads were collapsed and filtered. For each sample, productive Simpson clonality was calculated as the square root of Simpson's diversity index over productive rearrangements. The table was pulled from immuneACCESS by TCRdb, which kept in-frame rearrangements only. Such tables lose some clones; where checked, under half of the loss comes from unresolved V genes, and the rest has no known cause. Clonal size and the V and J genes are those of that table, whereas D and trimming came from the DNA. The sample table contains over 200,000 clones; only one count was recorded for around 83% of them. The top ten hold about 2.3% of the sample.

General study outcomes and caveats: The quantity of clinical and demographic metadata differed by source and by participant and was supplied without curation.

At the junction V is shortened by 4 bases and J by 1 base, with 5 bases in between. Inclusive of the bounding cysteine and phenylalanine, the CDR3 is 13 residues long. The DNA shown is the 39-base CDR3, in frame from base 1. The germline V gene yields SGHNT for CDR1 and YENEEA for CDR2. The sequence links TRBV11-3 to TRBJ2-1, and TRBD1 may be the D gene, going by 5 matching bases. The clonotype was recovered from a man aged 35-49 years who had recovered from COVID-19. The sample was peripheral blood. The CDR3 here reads CASSSGSYNEQFF. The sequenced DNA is TGTGCCAGCAGCTCAGGGTCCTACAATGAGCAGTTCTTC.